This record covers a single T cell receptor beta chain. What it binds is not known. There are 14 residues in the CDR3. CDR1 is SGHTA, CDR2 FQGNSA, per germline. V lost 2 bases, J lost 6 bases, and 14 bases lay in between. TCRdb redid the calling of the 5' RACE reads with MiXCR, one entry per CDR3 protein. The table lists a few hundred thousand distinct CDR3 sequences, around 17% of them singletons, with around a sixth in the top ten. This sample is drawn from a study of T cells after yellow fever vaccination. Study background: Fractions low in cell number were prepared with SMART-Seq v4 Ultra Low Input.

Study-wide results and caveats: The CD4 compartment and the CD8 compartment contained a small share of clonotypes in common. Repertoires obtained by FACS sorting could include abundant clonotypes that entered as contaminants from the bulk population.

The input for sequencing was PBMCs, taken around 5 days after the first yellow fever vaccination. The source is a man aged 18 to 29 who received the YFV17D yellow fever vaccine. The V and J genes are TRBV7-2 and TRBJ2-7; D is unresolved. The CDR3 bases are TGTGCCAGCAGCTTACGTGTAGAGTACGGCGAGCAGTACTTC. This codes for CASSLRVEYGEQYF.